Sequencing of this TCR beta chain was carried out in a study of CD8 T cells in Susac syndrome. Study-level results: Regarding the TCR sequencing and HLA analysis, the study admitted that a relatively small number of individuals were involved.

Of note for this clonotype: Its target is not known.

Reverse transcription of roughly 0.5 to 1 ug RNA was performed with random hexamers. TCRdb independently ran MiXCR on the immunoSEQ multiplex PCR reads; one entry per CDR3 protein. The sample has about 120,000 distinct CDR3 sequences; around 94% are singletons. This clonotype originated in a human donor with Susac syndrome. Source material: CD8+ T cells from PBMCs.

Here the CDR3 DNA reads TGTGCCAGCAGCCGACTAGCGGGAGGCCAAGAGACCCAGTACTTC. It codes for CASSRLAGGQETQYF. The rearrangement uses TRBV7-9 and TRBJ2-5; 13 bases match TRBD2. Per germline, CDR1 SEHNR and CDR2 FQNEAQ (reference sequence). V lost 5 bases and J lost 1; bases outside the gene matches: 1. The CDR3 loop spans 15 amino acids.